Reported below is one T cell receptor beta chain. The data were taken from a study of blood T cell repertoires in COVID-19. The wider study: Researchers got acute and convalescent COVID-19 samples from the United States, Italy and Spain. T cells, B-cell-depleted T cells, or PBMCs provided the cDNA or gDNA that served as material.

Germline V gene data show CDR1 as LGHDT and CDR2 as YNNKEL (reference sequence). Germline trimming cut 0 bases from V and 5 bases from J; bases unmatched to any gene: 5. The CDR3 is made up of 15 amino acids. Generated by immunoSEQ multiplex PCR, the TCRdb table keeps only in-frame clones and is missing some. The sample has 35,000 to 50,000 clones; more than 80% are singletons. Input material: peripheral blood. The genes are TRBV3-1 (or the pseudogene TRBV3-2) and TRBJ1-2; 8 positions match TRBD1. The source of this sequence is a man in his 60s with active COVID-19. The CDR3 protein is CASSQDQGAWYGYTF. Written as DNA, the CDR3 is TGTGCCAGCAGCCAAGACCAGGGGGCCTGGTATGGCTACACCTTC.